Sequencing of this T cell receptor beta chain was carried out in a study of CD8 T cells in ankylosing spondylitis (dated by TCRdb to the late 2010s). Study-wide context: The study profiled T cell receptor beta repertoires in healthy donors and ankylosing spondylitis patients to find disease-linked TCR variants. Peripheral blood samples were taken, and synovial fluid was additionally collected from ankylosing spondylitis patients. The full study cohort was made up of about 25 ankylosing spondylitis patients and 108 healthy donors.

In this sample, this clonotype turned up a few times. This receptor's antigen is unknown. The input lacks base qualities; no much larger clone sits a single base away. The sequencer listed for this sample is Illumina HiSeq 2500. TCR beta libraries were prepared by quantitative 5'-RACE with molecular barcodes. The original pipeline was this. A new computational method, built on a probabilistic model of VDJ rearrangement, was used to identify disease-linked TCR variants. TCRdb passed the public sequencing reads through fastp at Q25 and MiXCR, retaining productive beta sequences. Identical CDR3 protein sequences are pooled into one entry, listed with their most common genes and DNA. Here the V and J calls rest on TCRdb's processing, not on the authors' analysis. This sample has approximately 400,000 distinct CDR3 sequences in its table, and 25% to 30% of those were observed once. The top ten constitute 0.89% of the sample.

Overall results and qualifications from the work: Blood from ankylosing spondylitis patients appeared to be characterized by a TCR beta motif made up of under 10 highly homologous amino acid variants. The disease-linked clones had a CD8+ phenotype and were found at relatively low frequencies in peripheral blood. The disease-linked clones were reported as significantly enriched in matched synovial fluid samples from ankylosing spondylitis patients. Some TCR beta motif variants had previously been reported in synovial fluid and blood of reactive arthritis patients, which suggested common disease-initiation mechanisms.

As encoded in the germline V gene, CDR1 is SNHLY while CDR2 is FYNNEI. The CDR3 covers 14 residues, taking in both the cysteine and the phenylalanine. Only CDR3 DNA is held: 42 bases, read in frame from base 1. Trimmed from V: 8 bases; trimmed from J: 6 bases; junction bases lacking a gene match: 7. This receptor was taken from a male donor with ankylosing spondylitis. The sequencing input was blood, either unsorted or a sorted T cell fraction (not recorded which). This sequence uses TRBV2 and TRBJ2-3; 11 middle bases align to TRBD2. At the DNA level, the sequence is TGTGCCAGCTTGCCGGGACTAGCGGCCGATACGCAGTATTTT. The resulting protein is CASLPGLAADTQYF.